Following are 18 T cell receptor beta chains from one sample sequenced in a study of cytomegalovirus exposure and HLA in healthy donors. Use of 60 Vbeta and 13 Jbeta primers characterized the PCR. Repertoires were generated with immunoSEQ multiplex PCR, while TCRdb's copy carries only in-frame clones and drops some. In the table there are about 110,000 clones, 80% of which are singletons. Sample: PBMCs. The receptors originated from a man aged 45 to 65 in good health and CMV-seronegative.

This clone came up once. The gene calls are TRBV6-5 and TRBJ2-3; 9 positions agree with TRBD2. The CDR3 runs to 15 residues. Germline-derived CDR1 and CDR2 are MNHEY and SVGAGI. The V gene end was trimmed by 8 bases and the J gene end by 6 bases; junction bases not matched to a gene: 12. The CDR3 here is CASGVAGGRVDTQYF. The CDR3, as DNA: TGTGCCAGCGGGGTAGCCGGCGGGAGGGTTGATACGCAGTATTTT.

This rearrangement joins TRBV5-1 to TRBJ1-1; TRBD1 is a possible D gene (6 bases). V was pared by 2 bases and J by 4 bases, with 12 bases between. Germline lookup yields CDR1 SGHRS and CDR2 YFSETQ. The CDR3 runs to 14 residues. CDR3 sequence reads: CASSLQGRGTEAFF. The CDR3, as DNA: TGCGCCAGCAGCTTACAGGGAAGAGGCACTGAAGCTTTCTTT.

This clone has just a few counts. The chain joins TRBV7-3 to TRBJ2-5; 9 nucleotides align to TRBD1. CDR3 length: 15 residues. V gave up 5 bases and J gave up 5 bases; unmatched junction bases: 9. Germline V lookup: CDR1 SGHTA, CDR2 FQGTGA. The CDR3 region has the DNA TGTGCCAGCAGCCTCCTTACAGGGGGCGGGGAGACCCAGTACTTC. Its protein is CASSLLTGGGETQYF.

This sequence joins TRBV6-6 and TRBJ1-3; D gene ambiguous. This CDR3 comprises 15 residues. V lost 5 bases and J 0 bases, leaving 11 bases between the germline ends. CDR1 MNHNY and CDR2 SVGAGI come from the germline V gene (reference sequence). The CDR3: CASSPLGASGNTIYF. The CDR3 coding sequence is TGTGCCAGCAGTCCCCTCGGAGCCTCTGGAAACACCATATATTTT.

V and J are TRBV19 and TRBJ1-1; D unresolved. The CDR3 consists of 14 residues. Germline V gene sequence: CDR1 LNHDA, CDR2 SQIVND (reference sequence). The V and J ends lost 1 base and 3 bases respectively, with 9 bases between them. The CDR3 sequence: CASSIVAGDTEAFF. The CDR3 nucleotides read TGTGCCAGTAGTATAGTCGCGGGCGACACTGAAGCTTTCTTT.

This chain uses TRBV2 with TRBJ2-1; 11 bases agree with TRBD2. The CDR3 runs to 15 residues. Trimming cost V 3 bases and J 12 bases; bases outside gene matches: 10. Germline V gene data show CDR1 as SNHLY and CDR2 as FYNNEI. Here the CDR3 DNA reads TGTGCCAGCAGTGAGACTAGCGGGGACCGAAAGGGGCAGTTCTTC. It encodes CASSETSGDRKGQFF.

The CDR3 reads CASSPPFGRGKNEQYF. The CDR3 DNA reads TGTGCCAGCAGCCCACCCTTTGGGAGGGGGAAGAACGAGCAGTACTTC. This chain links TRBV5-6 with TRBJ2-7; TRBD2 might be the D (7 bases). Looked up from germline, CDR1 is SGHDT and CDR2 is YYEEEE. V dropped 4 bases and J dropped 5 bases, with 22 bases sitting between them. This CDR3 is 16 amino acids long.

This clone has just a few counts. The rearrangement joins TRBV29-1 to TRBJ2-3, with 9 bases lining up with TRBD1. The trim removed 7 bases at V and 6 bases at J, leaving 8 bases unmatched. Germline assignment: CDR1 SQVTM and CDR2 ANQGSEA. The CDR3 contains 13 residues. Here the CDR3 DNA reads TGCAGCGGGCAACAGGGGGCGCAGGATACGCAGTATTTT. Its translation: CSGQQGAQDTQYF.

The genes are TRBV5-1 and TRBJ2-5; possibly TRBD1 for D (6 bases). CDR1 SGHRS and CDR2 YFSETQ come from the germline V gene. This CDR3 is built from 14 residues. The V gene lost 2 bases and the J gene lost 4 bases, with 12 bases spanning the gap. The CDR3 DNA follows: TGCGCCAGCAGCTTCCAGGGGCCGGGAGAGACCCAGTACTTC. It translates to CASSFQGPGETQYF.

This chain links TRBV4-3 with TRBJ1-1; the D is unclear. Germline loops: CDR1 LGHNA, CDR2 YSLEER. Trimming took 0 bases from V and 0 from J, leaving 8 bases between them. The CDR3 length is 15 residues. The CDR3 here is CASSQEQTMNTEAFF. The CDR3 region has the DNA TGCGCCAGCAGCCAAGAACAGACCATGAACACTGAAGCTTTCTTT.

The CDR3 DNA reads as TGTGCCAGCAGCGACTTAGCGGGGATCACAGATACGCAGTATTTT. Translating it yields CASSDLAGITDTQYF. The chain links TRBV5-8 to TRBJ2-3; 8 bases line up with TRBD2. The CDR3 is 15 amino acids. In germline, CDR1 is SGHTS, CDR2 YDEGEE. With V trimmed by 4 bases and J by 2 bases, 6 bases remained unmatched. The variable domain in full, with the rest retrieved from reference TRBV5-8 and TRBJ2-3, is EAGVTQSPTHLIKTRGQQATLRCSPISGHTSVYWYQQALGLGLQFLLWYDEGEERNRGNFPPRFSGRQFPNYSSELNVNALELEDSALYLCASSDLAGITDTQYFGPGTRLTVL.

This sequence joins TRBV18 and TRBJ1-1; a weak D match, TRBD1 (6 bases). The CDR3 spans 13 residues. Germline CDR1 is KGHSH and CDR2 is LQKENI. The V end was cut by 8 bases, the J end by 1 base, with 11 bases between. The CDR3 region is CASVTDRNTEAFF. DNA for the CDR3: TGTGCCAGCGTCACGGACAGGAACACTGAAGCTTTCTTT.

This clone showed up just once. The V gene is TRBV15, the J gene TRBJ2-5; D might be TRBD1 (6 bases). CDR3 length equals 16 residues. The germline V gene encodes CDR1 LNHNV and CDR2 YYDKDF (reference sequence). Trimming pared 0 bases from V and 3 bases from J, leaving 14 bases between. CDR3 protein: CATSRDQGTGEETQYF. The CDR3 nucleotides are TGTGCCACCAGCAGAGATCAGGGGACGGGTGAAGAGACCCAGTACTTC.

The chain employs TRBV29-1 and TRBJ2-7; 10 bases align to TRBD1. CDR3 length: 13 residues. The V gene end was trimmed by 3 bases and the J gene end by 5 bases; junction bases not matched to a gene: 4. Germline CDR1 SQVTM, CDR2 ANQGSEA. The CDR3 DNA reads as TGCAGCGTTGAGGGACAGGGGAGCAACGAGCAGTACTTC. This codes for CSVEGQGSNEQYF.

In DNA, the CDR3 is TGTGCCAGCAGCCCGCGGAGAACTAGCGGTAACAATGAGCAGTTCTTC. This translates into CASSPRRTSGNNEQFF. The V gene is TRBV5-4, the J gene TRBJ2-1; 8 positions match TRBD2. The CDR3 is made up of 16 amino acids. The V gene end was trimmed by 4 bases and the J gene end by 5 bases; junction bases not matched to a gene: 11. Germline-derived CDR1 and CDR2 are SGHNT and YYREEE (reference sequence).

This chain uses TRBV28 with TRBJ1-1, with TRBD1 matching 7 bases. Germline trimming cut 5 bases from V and 0 bases from J; bases unmatched to any gene: 6. Germline assignment: CDR1 MDHEN and CDR2 SYDVKM. The CDR3 contains 15 residues. The CDR3 nucleotides read TGTGCCAGCAGTCTGAGGGGGCCCCTGAACACTGAAGCTTTCTTT. Encoded protein: CASSLRGPLNTEAFF.

V gene TRBV18 combines with J gene TRBJ2-6; D is possibly TRBD1 (6 bases). The V and J ends lost 4 bases and 0 bases respectively, with 16 bases between them. The CDR3 extends over 18 amino acids. From germline, CDR1 is KGHSH and CDR2 LQKENI. Here the CDR3 reads CASSLQGEGISGANVLTF. CDR3 nucleotides: TGTGCCAGCTCACTACAGGGAGAGGGCATCTCTGGGGCCAACGTCCTGACTTTC.

The genes are TRBV6-5 and TRBJ2-3, with D maybe TRBD2 (5 bases). Per the germline V gene, CDR1 is MNHEY and CDR2 is SVGAGI. This CDR3 spans 15 amino acids. With 2 bases removed from V and 5 bases from J, the gap between germline ends came to 14 bases. This CDR3 reads CASSYGGAGQDTQYF. The CDR3 nucleotides read TGTGCCAGCAGTTACGGCGGTGCGGGCCAAGATACGCAGTATTTT.